The 23 T cell receptor beta chains below were found in one sample sequenced in a study of beta chain features in type 1 diabetes. The authors reverse transcribed all of the isolated RNA, so sequencing captured expressed TCRB transcripts. Libraries were prepared by immunoSEQ multiplex PCR; TCRdb keeps only in-frame clonotypes and omits some of them. The sample has around 150,000 clones, about 7% seen once; the top ten hold more than 1.1%. Sequencing input: central memory CD4+ T cells from blood. The receptors were sampled from a woman in her twenties or thirties in good health.

The chain recombines TRBV19 with TRBJ2-7; 9 bases agree with TRBD1. Germline-derived CDR1 and CDR2 are LNHDA and SQIVND (reference sequence). This CDR3 has 15 residues. The V and J ends lost 5 bases and 1 base, in that order; junction bases with no gene match: 6. The CDR3 DNA is TGTGCCAGTAGTCCGACAGGGGGTAGGTCCTACGAGCAGTACTTC. It translates to CASSPTGGRSYEQYF.

The chain recombines TRBV5-4 with TRBJ2-6; D gene unclear. This CDR3 comprises 16 residues. The germline gives CDR1 SGHNT, CDR2 YYREEE (reference sequence). V lost 4 bases and J 4 bases, leaving 15 bases between the germline ends. CDR3 sequence (DNA): TGTGCCAGCAGCCCTGCACCAGGTGTAGGGGCCAACGTCCTGACTTTC. Its protein product is CASSPAPGVGANVLTF.

This rearrangement joins TRBV7-2 to TRBJ2-5, with a weak D call TRBD2 (5 bases). This CDR3 is 13 amino acids long. Looked up from germline, CDR1 is SGHTA and CDR2 is FQGNSA. V gave up 2 bases and J gave up 2 bases, with 6 bases separating them. CDR3: CASSLRGQETQYF. The CDR3 nucleotides read TGTGCCAGCAGCTTAAGAGGGCAAGAGACCCAGTACTTC.

The V gene is TRBV5-4, the J gene TRBJ1-1, with 8 bases aligning to TRBD1. Germline assignment: CDR1 SGHNT and CDR2 YYREEE (reference sequence). V shed 3 bases and J 1 base; nucleotides not matched to a gene: 5. The length of the CDR3 is 15 residues. DNA for the CDR3: TGTGCCAGCAGCTCCAGGACAGGGTCGAACACTGAAGCTTTCTTT. Amino acid sequence: CASSSRTGSNTEAFF.

The chain uses TRBV29-1 and TRBJ2-4, with D possibly TRBD2 on 5 matching bases. Trimming cost V 3 bases and J 1 base, with 19 bases left between them. The germline V gene encodes CDR1 SQVTM and CDR2 ANQGSEA. This CDR3 is built from 17 residues. The CDR3, as DNA: TGCAGCGTTGACGGTGCGGGTAGCCCGGGGGCCAAAAACATTCAGTACTTC. Protein sequence: CSVDGAGSPGAKNIQYF.

A few counts support this clone. The V and J genes are TRBV28 and TRBJ2-3, with TRBD1 matching 7 bases. Germline V gene lookup returns CDR1 MDHEN and CDR2 SYDVKM. Trimming took 3 bases from V and 1 from J; bases not matched to a gene: 7. The CDR3 is 16 amino acids. The CDR3 DNA reads as TGTGCCAGCAGTTTTCGAGGGGGCGCGGGCACAGATACGCAGTATTTT. It yields the protein CASSFRGGAGTDTQYF.

The chain has TRBV18 and TRBJ2-7, with 8 bases that match TRBD2. CDR3 length equals 15 residues. Germline V gene lookup returns CDR1 KGHSH and CDR2 LQKENI. V dropped 3 bases and J dropped 4; count of bases not matched to a gene: 8. CDR3 nucleotide sequence: TGTGCCAGCTCACCTCTCCCGGGGGGGAGGTACGAGCAGTACTTC. Its translation: CASSPLPGGRYEQYF. The full variable domain, with the rest looked up from reference TRBV18 and TRBJ2-7, is NAGVMQNPRHLVRRRGQEARLRCSPMKGHSHVYWYRQLPEEGLKFMVYLQKENIIDESGMPKERFSAEFPKEGPSILRIQQVVRGDSAAYFCASSPLPGGRYEQYFGPGTRLTVT.

This clone came up many times. V and J are TRBV7-9 and TRBJ2-1, with TRBD2 matching 10 bases. CDR3 size: 18 residues. Germline trimming cut 2 bases from V and 7 bases from J; bases unmatched to any gene: 14. Germline assignment: CDR1 SEHNR and CDR2 FQNEAQ (reference sequence). CDR3 in DNA: TGTGCCAGCAGCTTACCTTCTCGGCTAGCGGGAGTTCGGAATGAGCAGTTCTTC. The encoded protein is CASSLPSRLAGVRNEQFF. The variable domain in full, completed from reference TRBV7-9 and TRBJ2-1, reads DTGVSQNPRHKITKRGQNVTFRCDPISEHNRLYWYRQTLGQGPEFLTYFQNEAQLEKSRLLSDRFSAERPKGSFSTLEIQRTEQGDSAMYLCASSLPSRLAGVRNEQFFGPGTRLTVL.

The chain links TRBV21-1 to TRBJ2-7; the table gives TRBD2 as D, unverified against the DNA. TRBV21-1 is a pseudogene locus. The CDR3 covers 14 residues. CDR3 sequence (DNA): TGTGCCACCCTAAACCGGGACTTACCCTACGAGCAGTACTTC. Encoded protein: CATLNRDLPYEQYF.

This clone was counted ten times or more. The chain couples TRBV15 to TRBJ2-1; tentative D call: TRBD2 (5 bases). The CDR3 sequence is 16 residues long. Germline V CDR1 and CDR2: LNHNV, YYDKDF (reference sequence). Trimming pared 0 bases from V and 2 bases from J, leaving 11 bases between. The CDR3 loop is CATSRESVATYNEQFF. The CDR3, as DNA: TGTGCCACCAGCAGAGAGTCGGTAGCGACCTACAATGAGCAGTTCTTC.

This clone occurred a few times. As DNA, the CDR3 is TGTGCCAGCAGCCGTCAGGGACTAGCGGGAGGGGGCGAGCAGTACTTC. It encodes CASSRQGLAGGGEQYF. The gene calls are TRBV7-2 and TRBJ2-7; 16 bases line up with TRBD2. Germline trimming cut 5 bases from V and 6 bases from J; bases unmatched to any gene: 7. The CDR3 runs 16 residues. Germline values: CDR1 SGHTA, CDR2 FQGNSA.

This clone was seen a handful of times. CDR3 nucleotide sequence: TGTGCCTGGGGCGGGGACAGGGTGAACACTGAAGCTTTCTTT. Its translation: CAWGGDRVNTEAFF. The rearrangement uses TRBV30 and TRBJ1-1, with 9 bases matching TRBD1. Unmatched junction bases numbered 4, after V lost 5 bases and J lost 0 bases. Germline CDR1 GTSNPN, CDR2 SVGIG (reference sequence). CDR3 size: 14 residues.

This rearrangement joins TRBV19 to TRBJ2-3, with D hard to call. The CDR3 consists of 15 residues. V was cut by 1 base and J by 0 bases, with 8 bases left in between. The germline V gene encodes CDR1 LNHDA and CDR2 SQIVND (reference sequence). Here the CDR3 DNA reads TGTGCCAGTAGTATAGGTGGAGTCAGCACAGATACGCAGTATTTT. It codes for CASSIGGVSTDTQYF.

A few counts support this clone. The genes are TRBV10-3 and TRBJ1-2, with 7 bases aligning to TRBD1. This CDR3 region has 12 residues. With 6 bases clipped from V and 2 bases from J, the junction kept 0 bases outside the gene matches. Per the germline V gene, CDR1 is ENHRY and CDR2 is SYGVKD. The CDR3 reads CAIRGQNYGYTF. CDR3 sequence (DNA): TGTGCCATCAGGGGACAGAACTATGGCTACACCTTC.

This chain connects TRBV6-6 to TRBJ2-7; 8 nucleotides match TRBD1. The junction had 7 bases not matched to a gene; V was cut back by 6 bases and J by 6 bases. The CDR3 loop spans 13 amino acids. Germline loops: CDR1 MNHNY, CDR2 SVGAGI (reference sequence). The CDR3 loop is CASSYATGGEQYF. The CDR3 coding sequence is TGTGCCAGCAGCTACGCAACAGGGGGCGAGCAGTACTTC.

In this sample, this clone turned up a few times. The rearrangement uses TRBV18 and TRBJ2-5; TRBD2 aligns across 7 bases. The V gene's germline CDR1 is KGHSH and CDR2 LQKENI. The CDR3 runs to 15 residues. With V trimmed by 3 bases and J by 7 bases, 11 bases remained unmatched. CDR3 amino acids: CASSPRTLREGTQYF. DNA of the CDR3: TGTGCCAGCTCACCCCGCACCCTCAGGGAGGGGACCCAGTACTTC.

V and J are TRBV7-9 and TRBJ2-7; 7 bases fit TRBD2. This CDR3 has 14 amino acids. V was pared by 5 bases and J by 4 bases, with 8 bases of the junction left unmatched. Germline V gene lookup returns CDR1 SEHNR and CDR2 FQNEAQ (reference sequence). The CDR3: CASSPPGGDYEQYF. DNA of the CDR3: TGTGCCAGCAGCCCCCCGGGGGGAGATTACGAGCAGTACTTC.

The chain carries TRBV7-2 and TRBJ2-5, with 12 bases identical to TRBD2. J gave up 3 bases and V 0 bases, and 2 bases lay outside the gene matches. Looked up from germline, CDR1 is SGHTA and CDR2 is FQGNSA. The CDR3 runs 16 residues. The CDR3 DNA reads as TGTGCCAGCAGCTTAGCCAGACTAGCGGGAGAAGAGACCCAGTACTTC. Translating it yields CASSLARLAGEETQYF.

This clone was seen many times. This sequence joins TRBV15 and TRBJ2-3; perhaps TRBD2 as D (6 bases). Per germline, CDR1 LNHNV and CDR2 YYDKDF (reference sequence). The CDR3 loop spans 14 amino acids. Trimming took 1 base from V and 3 from J, leaving 8 bases between them. The CDR3 loop reads CATSRGGETDTQYF. CDR3 bases: TGTGCCACCAGCAGAGGGGGGGAAACAGATACGCAGTATTTT.

This clone was counted ten times or more. The chain employs TRBV29-1 and TRBJ2-7; tentative D call: TRBD1 (5 bases). The CDR3 sequence is 13 residues long. V was clipped by 3 bases and J by 1 base, with 10 bases between them. CDR1 is SQVTM and CDR2 is ANQGSEA in the germline V gene. The CDR3 is CSVDPTGSYEQYF. Here the CDR3 DNA reads TGCAGCGTTGACCCAACAGGTTCCTACGAGCAGTACTTC.

This clone has more than one count but fewer than ten. The chain carries TRBV7-2 and TRBJ2-7; D may be TRBD2 (6 bases). The germline gives CDR1 SGHTA, CDR2 FQGNSA. Trimming stripped 3 bases from V and 4 bases from J, with 10 bases between. This CDR3 spans 13 amino acids. The CDR3 protein is CASSFGGIYEQYF. The CDR3 region has the DNA TGTGCCAGCAGCTTTGGAGGGATATACGAGCAGTACTTC.

This clone came up a few times. CDR3 sequence: CASSSLAGGPGNEQFF. The CDR3 DNA reads TGCGCCAGCAGCTCATTAGCGGGAGGGCCTGGAAATGAGCAGTTCTTC. The chain uses TRBV5-1 and TRBJ2-1; TRBD2 matches at 11 bases. The V and J ends lost 3 bases and 7 bases, in that order; junction bases with no gene match: 9. The CDR3 runs 16 residues. CDR1 and CDR2 (germline): SGHRS, YFSETQ.

This clone appeared many times. This chain uses TRBV30 with TRBJ2-3; no reliable D call. CDR1 is GTSNPN and CDR2 is SVGIG in the germline V gene (reference sequence). The CDR3 is made up of 13 amino acids. The V gene lost 3 bases and the J gene lost 8 bases, with 15 bases spanning the gap. The CDR3 spells CAWSDNGLRTQYF. CDR3 coding DNA: TGTGCCTGGAGCGACAACGGCCTGCGTACGCAGTATTTT. Drawing the rest from reference TRBV30 and TRBJ2-3, the complete variable domain is SQTIHQWPATLVQPVGSPLSLECTVEGTSNPNLYWYRQAAGRGLQLLFYSVGIGQISSEVPQNLSASRPQDRQFILSSKKLLLSDSGFYLCAWSDNGLRTQYFGPGTRLTVL.